The 2 T cell receptor beta chains in this list originate from one sample, sequenced in a study of tumor and adjacent non-tumor tissue in lung cancer. A modified ARM-PCR protocol with three rounds of nested PCR amplified TCRbeta. A single record per CDR3 protein comes from TCRdb applying MiXCR to the multiplex PCR reads. The sample records around 80,000 distinct CDR3 sequences, about 80% being singletons. The template was RNA from unsorted bulk tissue. This non-tumor lung sample came from over 3 cm beyond the tumor edge. What was sequenced was distant non-tumor lung tissue. The receptors stem from a man between 70 and 80 years old with non-small cell lung cancer.

A word on this clonotype: Possible read error: a much larger clone is one base away. This chain links TRBV28 with TRBJ2-7; 9 bases align to TRBD2. This CDR3 is built from 14 residues. CDR1 is MDHEN and CDR2 is SYDVKM in the germline V gene. The CDR3 protein is CASSPLTSGYDQYF. The CDR3 DNA is TGTGCCAGCAGTCCCCTGACTAGCGGCTACGATCAGTACTTC.

This clonotype was detected only a few times. The chain links TRBV6-5 to TRBJ2-5; D is perhaps TRBD2 (5 bases). Per the germline V gene, CDR1 is MNHEY and CDR2 is SVGAGI. Between the trimmed V and J ends, which lost 6 bases and 5 bases, there was a span of 19 bases. The CDR3 is made up of 15 amino acids. CDR3 DNA: TGTGCCAGCAGCACTTGGACGGGAACACAGGAGACCCAGTACTTC. This translates into CASSTWTGTQETQYF.